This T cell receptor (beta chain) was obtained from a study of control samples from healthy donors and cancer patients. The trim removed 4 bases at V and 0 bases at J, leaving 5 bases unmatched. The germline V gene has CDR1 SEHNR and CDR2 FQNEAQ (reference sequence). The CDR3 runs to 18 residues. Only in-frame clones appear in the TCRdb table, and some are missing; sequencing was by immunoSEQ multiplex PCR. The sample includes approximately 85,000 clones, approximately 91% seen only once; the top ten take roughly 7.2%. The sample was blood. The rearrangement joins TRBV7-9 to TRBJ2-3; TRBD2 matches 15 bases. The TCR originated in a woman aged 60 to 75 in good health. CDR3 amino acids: CASSSGTSGGPSTDTQYF. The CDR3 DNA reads TGTGCCAGCAGCTCGGGGACTAGCGGGGGGCCTAGCACAGATACGCAGTATTTT. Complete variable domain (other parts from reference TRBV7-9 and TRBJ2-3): DTGVSQNPRHKITKRGQNVTFRCDPISEHNRLYWYRQTLGQGPEFLTYFQNEAQLEKSRLLSDRFSAERPKGSFSTLEIQRTEQGDSAMYLCASSSGTSGGPSTDTQYFGPGTRLTVL.